This T cell receptor (beta chain) came from a study of blood T cell dynamics during melanoma immunotherapy. Produced via immunoSEQ multiplex PCR; TCRdb's table is partial and in-frame only. The data show about 8,000 clones, approximately 77% seen once. V gave up 1 base and J gave up 5 bases, with 15 bases separating them. The CDR3 has 16 amino acids. Germline V lookup: CDR1 GTSNPN, CDR2 SVGIG (reference sequence). The time point is: week 3, after first cycle of checkpoint inhibitor. The source material was blood, sampled from a patient treated with checkpoint blockade. The V and J genes are TRBV30 and TRBJ1-6; a weak D match, TRBD1 (6 bases). This clonotype was sampled from a human donor with melanoma. In nucleotides, the CDR3 is TGTGCCTGGAGTGCCCCCCCGGGACATAATAATTCACCCCTCCACTTT. It codes for CAWSAPPGHNNSPLHF.